A selection of T cell receptor beta chains follows, all from one sample in a study of T cells and copy number aberrations in small-cell lung cancer. Generated by immunoSEQ multiplex PCR, the TCRdb table keeps only in-frame clones and is missing some. The sample carries roughly 170 clones, 75% to 90% recorded once. Sequencing was performed on tumor tissue. These receptors were obtained from a man aged 65 to 85 with small cell lung cancer. Each CDR3 is given with its conserved first and last residue. Fields, in order: V gene, CDR3 length, J gene, D gene, CDR3 DNA, CDR3 protein. The D gene is left open where the match is weak.

TRBV29-1	11	TRBJ1-1	NA	TGCAGCGTTGAGGGTCTCCATGAAGCTTTCTTT	CSVEGLHEAFF
TRBV6-6	12	TRBJ2-7	NA	TGTGCCAGCAGTAATGGCCTGGGTGAGCAGTACTTC	CASSNGLGEQYF
TRBV19	15	TRBJ1-1	NA	TGTGCCAGTAGTGCCGGCTCAAATCGGGACACTGAAGCTTTCTTT	CASSAGSNRDTEAFF
TRBV7-2	13	TRBJ1-2	TRBD1	TGTGCCAGCAGCGTCGACAGGGGTGGTGGCTACACCTTC	CASSVDRGGGYTF
TRBV9	15	TRBJ2-1	TRBD2	TGTGCCAGCAGCGTAGGGAGCGGGGGGGCCAATGAGCAGTTCTTC	CASSVGSGGANEQFF
TRBV14	15	TRBJ1-2	TRBD1	TGTGCCAGCAGCCGCCCGACAGGGACGATGGAAGGCTACACCTTC	CASSRPTGTMEGYTF
TRBV25-1	13	TRBJ1-2	NA	TGTGCCAGCCAAAGGGCCTTCGGCTATGGCTACACCTTC	CASQRAFGYGYTF
TRBV5-1	13	TRBJ2-7	NA	TGCGCCAGCAACTCAGGGTATACCTACGAGCAGTACTTC	CASNSGYTYEQYF
TRBV30	14	TRBJ2-7	NA	TGTGCCTGGTCGGGACGGTGGTGGTTCCACGAGCAGTACTTC	CAWSGRWWFHEQYF
TRBV4-1	15	TRBJ1-2	NA	TGCGCCAGCAGCCAAGTCCCGGGCTCGGTCTATGGCTACACCTTC	CASSQVPGSVYGYTF
TRBV19	14	TRBJ1-1	NA	TGTGCCAGTACCCCGGTTGACACCCCCGCTGAAGCTTTCTTT	CASTPVDTPAEAFF
TRBV4-1	12	TRBJ1-1	NA	TGCGCCAGCAGGGCTCTGAACACTGAAGCTTTCTTT	CASRALNTEAFF
TRBV4-1	14	TRBJ1-2	NA	TGCGCCAGCAGCCAAGGAGACAGCTTCTATGGCTACACCTTC	CASSQGDSFYGYTF
TRBV14	14	TRBJ1-4	NA	TGTGCCAGCAGCCAAGTTGGGGGGGAGGAAAAACTGTTTTTT	CASSQVGGEEKLFF
TRBV28	15	TRBJ2-3	NA	TGTGCCAGCAGTATGTGGGGGGAAGGCACAGATACGCAGTATTTT	CASSMWGEGTDTQYF
TRBV5-4	15	TRBJ2-5	TRBD2	TGTGCCAGCAGCTTTCGTAGCGGGGGGGTTGAGACCCAGTACTTC	CASSFRSGGVETQYF
TRBV7-3	14	TRBJ1-2	NA	TGTGCCAGCAGCCCGGGATATTCGGACTATGGCTACACCTTC	CASSPGYSDYGYTF
TRBV27	15	TRBJ2-1	TRBD2	TGTGCCAGCAGCTTGAGCGGGAATGGAGGCAATGAGCAGTTCTTC	CASSLSGNGGNEQFF
TRBV7-3	16	TRBJ1-1	NA	TGTGCCAGCAGCCGAAAATCAGTGGGGGCCGGGACTGAAGCTTTCTTT	CASSRKSVGAGTEAFF
TRBV6-5	14	TRBJ1-2	NA	TGTGCCAGCAGTTATTTCAGGACAGCATATGGCTACACCTTC	CASSYFRTAYGYTF
TRBV30	12	TRBJ2-1	NA	TGTGCCTGGGGGACTTGGACACGAGAGCAGTTCTTC	CAWGTWTREQFF
TRBV7-9	14	TRBJ1-1	NA	TGTGCCAGCAGCTTTCTTCAGTCGTGGACTGAAGCTTTCTTT	CASSFLQSWTEAFF
TRBV7-3	13	TRBJ2-1	NA	TGTGCCAGCAGCTTAGGCGGGCTCAATGAGCAGTTCTTC	CASSLGGLNEQFF